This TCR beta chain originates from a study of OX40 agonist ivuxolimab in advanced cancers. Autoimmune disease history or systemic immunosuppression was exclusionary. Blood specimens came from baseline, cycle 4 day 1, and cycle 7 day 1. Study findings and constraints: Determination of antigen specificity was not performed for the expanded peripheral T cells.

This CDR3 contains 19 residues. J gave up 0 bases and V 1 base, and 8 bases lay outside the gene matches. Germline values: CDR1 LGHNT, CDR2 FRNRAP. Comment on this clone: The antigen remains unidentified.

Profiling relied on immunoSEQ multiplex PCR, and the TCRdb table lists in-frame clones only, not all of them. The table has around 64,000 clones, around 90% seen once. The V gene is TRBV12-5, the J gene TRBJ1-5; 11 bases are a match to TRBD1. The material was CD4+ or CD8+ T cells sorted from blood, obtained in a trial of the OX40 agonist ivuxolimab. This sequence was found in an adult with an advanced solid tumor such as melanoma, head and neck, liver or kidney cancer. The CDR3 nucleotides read TGTGCTAGTGGTTTGGATCCGGGACAGGGGGAGTATAGCAATCAGCCCCAGCATTTT. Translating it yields CASGLDPGQGEYSNQPQHF.